These T cell receptor beta chains were read from a single sample in a study of CD8 T cells in ankylosing spondylitis. TCRdb ran MiXCR on the 5' RACE reads and lists one entry per CDR3 protein. The profile covers 150,000 to 200,000 distinct CDR3 sequences, with 9.5% to 15% appearing a single time and about 17% taken by the ten largest. The material sequenced was blood, either unsorted or a sorted T cell fraction (not recorded which). Source of these receptors: a male donor with ankylosing spondylitis or in good health (not recorded which). CDR3s include the opening cysteine and the closing phenylalanine or tryptophan. Fields, in order: J gene, V gene, D gene, clone size, CDR3 protein, CDR3 DNA. The D gene is left open where the match is weak. Size is omitted from some rows. Given values are once, few, many or a class for expanded clones.

TRBJ2-1 TRBV4-1 TRBD2 - CASSQEPPEASGGYNEQFF TGCGCCAGCAGCCAAGAACCCCCTGAGGCGAGCGGGGGGTACAATGAGCAGTTCTTC
TRBJ2-5 TRBV5-1 TRBD2 few CASRRLAGARQYF TGCGCCAGCAGAAGGCTAGCGGGGGCCCGTCAGTACTTC
TRBJ2-1 TRBV11-2 TRBD2 few CASSGTSLPYNEQFF TGTGCCAGCAGCGGGACTAGTCTCCCCTACAATGAGCAGTTCTTC
TRBJ1-1 TRBV10-2 - few CASSEGDTEAFF TGCGCCAGCAGTGAGGGCGACACTGAAGCTTTCTTT
TRBJ2-2 TRBV20-1 TRBD1 few CSAREAGGQGFGGELFF TGCAGTGCTAGAGAGGCCGGGGGACAGGGCTTTGGCGGGGAGCTGTTTTTT
TRBJ2-5 TRBV5-1 - many CASSFLVWGETQYF TGCGCCAGCAGCTTTCTCGTATGGGGAGAGACCCAGTACTTC
TRBJ2-7 TRBV12-3/TRBV12-4 - few CASTKTPYEQYF TGTGCCAGCACCAAGACTCCCTACGAGCAGTACTTC
TRBJ2-5 TRBV11-2 TRBD1 - CASSFIVRYPDRGKWQETQYF TGTGCCAGCAGCTTTATTGTTAGATATCCGGACAGGGGTAAATGGCAAGAGACCCAGTACTTC
TRBJ2-7 TRBV12-3/TRBV12-4 TRBD1 - CASSFGTGSVYEQYF TGTGCCAGCAGTTTTGGGACAGGGAGTGTCTACGAGCAGTACTTC
TRBJ2-1 TRBV6-5 TRBD2 many CASSLLAGGRNEQFF TGTGCCAGCAGTTTACTAGCGGGAGGTCGCAATGAGCAGTTCTTC
TRBJ1-2 TRBV27 TRBD1 few CASSPRTGSTYGYTF TGTGCCAGCAGTCCGCGGACAGGGAGCACCTATGGCTACACCTTC
TRBJ1-2 TRBV29-1 TRBD1 - CSVRIWATGNYGYTF TGCAGCGTTCGCATTTGGGCGACAGGGAACTATGGCTACACCTTC